The present T cell receptor beta chain was sequenced within a study of blood T cell repertoires in COVID-19. Across the study: The origin of the acute and convalescent COVID-19 samples was the United States, Italy and Spain. From T cells, B-cell-depleted T cells, or PBMCs came the material, which was cDNA or gDNA.

There are 18 residues in the CDR3. In the authors' methods: Reference gene primer amplification gave nucleated cell count estimates. Generated by immunoSEQ multiplex PCR, the TCRdb table keeps only in-frame clones and is missing some. The V and J calls and the clone size are those of that table, but D and trimming were determined from the DNA. Altogether around 130,000 clones are present, around 89% being singletons, with the ten largest covering 18%. Sample: peripheral blood. This receptor was identified in a man in his forties or fifties with active or convalescent COVID-19. The chain links TRBV21-1 to TRBJ1-1; the table's TRBD1 call for D was not verified on the DNA. TRBV21-1 is annotated as a pseudogene. The CDR3 coding sequence is TGTGCCAGCAGCAGCAGGGGTAAATGGTATATAATGAACACTGAAGCTTTCTTT. Translation: CASSSRGKWYIMNTEAFF.